This T cell receptor beta chain came from a study of regulatory T cells in long-lasting Graves disease. Whole-study results and caveats: Possibly, too few samples lowered accuracy.

Through Arm-PCR of CDR3 regions and iRepertoire HTBI primers, TCR beta libraries were built. TCRdb analysed the multiplex PCR reads with MiXCR anew, one entry per CDR3 protein. This sample has fewer than 400,000 distinct CDR3 sequences, with 20% to 25% found just once. This CDR3 has 14 residues. With V trimmed by 3 bases and J by 6 bases, 8 bases remained unmatched. Per germline, CDR1 SGHNT and CDR2 YYREEE (reference sequence). The sample holds a few counts of this clonotype. Its target is unknown. Time point indicated: persistent/refractory GD, antithyroid drugs over 5 years with positive TRAb. PBMC-extracted RNA yielded the TCR library. Graves' disease diagnosis followed American Thyroid Association guidelines.

This chain links TRBV5-4 with TRBJ2-7; 8 nucleotides align to TRBD1. The sample in question was peripheral blood mononuclear cells (PBMCs), obtained when the disease was refractory, from a patient treated with antithyroid drugs. The receptor comes from a female donor with Graves disease. CDR3 region: CASSSGQGRSEQYF. CDR3 in DNA: TGTGCCAGCAGCTCCGGACAGGGCCGGAGCGAGCAGTACTTC.